What follows describes a single T cell receptor beta chain. Using immunoSEQ multiplex PCR, the repertoire was profiled, and TCRdb retains in-frame clones only, with some absent. The data contain roughly 86,000 clones, nearly 85% of them singletons. This specimen comes from a study of ipilimumab plus nivolumab after autologous stem cell transplantation. Study in general: The DLBCL group included primary refractory and relapsed cases.

The germline gives CDR1 PRHDT, CDR2 FYEKMQ (reference sequence). J gave up 4 bases and V 5 bases, and 4 bases lay outside the gene matches. CDR3 length: 13 amino acids. The chain joins TRBV13 to TRBJ1-1, with TRBD1 matching over 7 bases. The TCR comes from a male donor with diffuse large B-cell lymphoma. Sequenced here: PBMCs, sampled in a trial of ipilimumab plus nivolumab as post-transplant consolidation. The chain's CDR3 is CASSNNRGTEAFF. CDR3 in DNA: TGTGCCAGCAGCAATAACAGGGGCACTGAAGCTTTCTTT.